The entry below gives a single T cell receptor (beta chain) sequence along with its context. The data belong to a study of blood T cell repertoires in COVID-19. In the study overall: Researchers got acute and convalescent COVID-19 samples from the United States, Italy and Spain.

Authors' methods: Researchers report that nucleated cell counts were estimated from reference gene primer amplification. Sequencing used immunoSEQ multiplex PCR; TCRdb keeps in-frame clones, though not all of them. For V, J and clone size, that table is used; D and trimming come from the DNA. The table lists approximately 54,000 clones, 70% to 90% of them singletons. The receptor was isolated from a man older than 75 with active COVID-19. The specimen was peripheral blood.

CDR3 DNA sequence: TGCGCCAGCAGCTCAGGACAGGGGATGCGAGAGACCCAGTACTTC. It encodes CASSSGQGMRETQYF. The chain couples TRBV5-1 to TRBJ2-5; 9 bases map to TRBD1. Germline CDR1 SGHRS, CDR2 YFSETQ. The CDR3 contains 15 residues. Germline trimming cut 3 bases from V and 4 bases from J; bases unmatched to any gene: 7.